This T cell receptor (beta chain) was sequenced for a study of untreated major depressive disorder. Study-wide points: Only three preselected Vbeta families were compared in sequencing.

Remarks on this clone: Its antigen is as yet unknown.

V trimming: 8 bases; J trimming: 9 bases; junction bases outside the gene matches: 7. CDR1 MNHNY and CDR2 SVGAGI come from the germline V gene (reference sequence). The CDR3 is 13 residues long. Every depressed patient was matched in pairs with a non-depressed control on sex, age, current smoking status and body mass index. The data were produced by immunoSEQ multiplex PCR, yet TCRdb's version contains in-frame clones alone and is incomplete. The data show 20,000 to 25,000 clones, under 90% seen once. Sequencing input: CD4+ T cells from PBMCs. This TCR was sampled from a woman in her thirties or forties in good health. This chain connects TRBV6-6 to TRBJ1-6; 7 bases are shared with TRBD1. DNA for the CDR3: TGTGCCAGCGTCACCACAGGGGTTTCACCCCTCCACTTT. Amino acids: CASVTTGVSPLHF.